This TCR beta chain comes out of a study of shared clonotypes between healthy human individuals. The CDR3 is made up of 13 amino acids. Deletions cut 4 bases from V and 9 bases from J, with 14 bases between. Per germline, CDR1 SGHTS and CDR2 YDEGEE. Findings and caveats of the study: Apart from blood, nothing was sampled; tissue repertoires likely differ. Rarefaction curves obtained for sorted subsets showed sequencing incomplete despite large depth. Clonotypes not shared had lower generation probabilities than those common to all four donors. The diversity represented, both genetic and in exposure history, was limited by few donors.

TCRdb's copy holds only in-frame clones and misses some; the assay was immunoSEQ multiplex PCR. The sample lists millions of clones; over 85% were seen once. Notes on this clone: Its antigen is as yet unknown.

The V and J genes are TRBV5-8 and TRBJ2-1; no firm D call. This receptor was taken from a man aged 18 to 35 in good health. Sequenced input: naive CD4+ T cells sorted from blood. Subset given: CD45RA+ positively selected. The chain's CDR3 is CASSPSMWGEQFF. DNA of the CDR3: TGTGCCAGCAGCCCATCCATGTGGGGTGAGCAGTTCTTC.